This section outlines one TCR beta chain sequence together with its context. Its antigen is currently not known. Base qualities are not recorded, but no much larger clone differs from it by a single base. CDR1 and CDR2 were assigned from the germline V gene as MGHDK and SYGVNS. The CDR3 covers 11 residues, taking in both the cysteine and the phenylalanine. Only the CDR3 region is kept as DNA, spanning 33 bases read in frame from base 1. V sheds 11 bases and J sheds 2 bases, leaving 9 bases between their ends. The record originates from a study of OX40 agonist ivuxolimab in advanced cancers. In terms of the full investigation: Ivuxolimab was a fully human IgG2 agonistic monoclonal antibody targeting the costimulatory receptor OX40 (CD134). Intravenous ivuxolimab was administered to patients every 2 weeks at six dose levels: 0.01, 0.1, 0.3, 1.5, 3 and 10 mg/kg. Of the approximately 53 patients in dose escalation, 19 had hepatocellular carcinoma, roughly 15 had melanoma, 9 had renal cell carcinoma and 9 had head and neck cancer. In the dose-escalation cohort, about four fifths of patients were male, and the mean age was roughly 60 years with a range of roughly 20 to 79. Patients were allowed to have had prior anti-PD-1, anti-PD-L1 or anti-CTLA-4 therapy, and around two fifths of the dose-escalation patients had been treated with checkpoint inhibitors. Partial responses were achieved by three dose-escalation patients, of whom one had hepatocellular carcinoma and two had cutaneous melanoma. The purpose of peripheral TCRbeta sequencing was to test whether ivuxolimab changed TCR sequence diversity and led to clonal T-cell expansion. The paper covers the monotherapy dose-escalation part of the phase I ivuxolimab trial, which included N ≈ 57 patients. What the study reported, not specific to this receptor: Low levels of normalized T-cell clonal expansion were also shown by some nonresponding patients. At doses of 0.1 to 3.0 mg/kg, clonal expansion of both CD4+ and CD8+ T cells in blood was seen between baseline and week 6. Which antigens the clonally expanded peripheral T cells were specific for was not determined. In the 0.1-3.0 mg/kg groups, partial responders were among the patients with the lowest normalized peripheral clonal expansion, particularly in CD8+ T cells. After ivuxolimab, more expanded clones were found on average in CD8+ T cells than in CD4+ T cells.

The trial excluded patients who had a history of autoimmune disease or were on systemic immunosuppression. Peripheral blood for TCR sequencing was collected from all dose cohorts at baseline, on cycle 4 day 1, and on cycle 7 day 1. Samples were obtained from an open-label, multicenter, first-in-human phase I dose-escalation trial of ivuxolimab. The trial enrolled adults with locally advanced or metastatic head and neck squamous cell, hepatocellular, melanoma or renal cell carcinoma. CD4+ and CD8+ T cells were sorted separately from peripheral blood before TCR sequencing. Genomic DNA was isolated from the sorted cells so that the TCRbeta CDR3 region could be sequenced. TCRbeta CDR3 regions were sequenced using the immunoSEQ Assay. TCRdb took over this immuneACCESS table, retaining in-frame rearrangements with V and J assigned. Such tables are incomplete; in checked studies, under half of the missing clones stem from an unresolved V gene, and the remainder is unexplained. The sample table contains about 53,000 clones; only one count was recorded for 75% to 85% of them. The ten largest clones take up approximately 2.3% of the sample.

The chain is made from TRBV25-1 and TRBJ1-2; no D gene is confidently identified. The sequence derives from an adult with an advanced solid tumor such as melanoma, head and neck, liver or kidney cancer. The source was CD4+ or CD8+ T cells sorted from blood, collected in a trial of the OX40 agonist ivuxolimab. The nucleotide sequence is TGTGCCGTCGGTGTGAACTATGGCTACACCTTC. It translates as CAVGVNYGYTF.